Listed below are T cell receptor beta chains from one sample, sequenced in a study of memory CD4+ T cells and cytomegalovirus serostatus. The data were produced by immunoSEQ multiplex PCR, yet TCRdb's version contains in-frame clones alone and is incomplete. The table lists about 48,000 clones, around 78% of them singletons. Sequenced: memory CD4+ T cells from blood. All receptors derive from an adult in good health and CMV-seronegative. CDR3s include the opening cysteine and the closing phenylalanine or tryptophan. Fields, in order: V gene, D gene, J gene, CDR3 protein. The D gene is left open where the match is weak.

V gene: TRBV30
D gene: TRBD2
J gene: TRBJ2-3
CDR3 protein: CAWNGGGGPDTQYF

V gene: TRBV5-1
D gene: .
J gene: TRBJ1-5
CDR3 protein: CASSLDGGSNQPQHF

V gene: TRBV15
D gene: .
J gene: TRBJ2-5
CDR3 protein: CATSSRTVQETQYF

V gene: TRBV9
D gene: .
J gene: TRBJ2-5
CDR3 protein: CASSVGLAQSETQYF

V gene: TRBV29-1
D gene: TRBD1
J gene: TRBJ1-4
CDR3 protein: CSASDRGREKLFF

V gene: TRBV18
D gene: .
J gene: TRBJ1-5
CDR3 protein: CASRRTANQPQHF

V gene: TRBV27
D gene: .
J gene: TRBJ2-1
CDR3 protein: CASSFVGSSYNEQFF

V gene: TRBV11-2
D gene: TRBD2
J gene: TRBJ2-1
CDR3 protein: CASSLAGSGRGNEQFF

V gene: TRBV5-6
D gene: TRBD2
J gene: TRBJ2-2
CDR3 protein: CASSLAPSGSSTGELFF

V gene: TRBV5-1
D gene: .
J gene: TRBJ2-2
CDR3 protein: CASTPTTGIDGELFF

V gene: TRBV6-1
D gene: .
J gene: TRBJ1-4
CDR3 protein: CASSGGKGKLFF

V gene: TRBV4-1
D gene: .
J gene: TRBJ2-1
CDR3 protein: CASSLRLNNEQFF

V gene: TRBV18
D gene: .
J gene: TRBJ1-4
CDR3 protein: CASSLGLNEKLFF

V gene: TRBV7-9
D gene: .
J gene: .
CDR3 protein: CASSFPDYEQYF

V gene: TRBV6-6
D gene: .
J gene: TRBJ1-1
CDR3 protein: CASVLGGPLPNTEAFF

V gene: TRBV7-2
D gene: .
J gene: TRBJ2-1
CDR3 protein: CASSSRLRNEQFF

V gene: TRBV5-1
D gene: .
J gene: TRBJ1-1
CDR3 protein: CASSLSPVNTEAFF

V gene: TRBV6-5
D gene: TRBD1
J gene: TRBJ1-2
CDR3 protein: CASSSYGQGAEGYTF

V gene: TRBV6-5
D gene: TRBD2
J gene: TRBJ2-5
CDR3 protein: CASSYASGGAETQYF

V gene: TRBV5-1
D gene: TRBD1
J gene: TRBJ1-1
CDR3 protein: CASSRTGTVNTEAFF

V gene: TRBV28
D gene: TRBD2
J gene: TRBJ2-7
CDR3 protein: CASSHSGSSSYEQYF

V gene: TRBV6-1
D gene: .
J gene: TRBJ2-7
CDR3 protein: CASSDWGTGRF

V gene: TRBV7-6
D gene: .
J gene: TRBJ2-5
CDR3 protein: CASSLGYFQETQYF

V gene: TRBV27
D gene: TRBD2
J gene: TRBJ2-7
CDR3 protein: CASRYGTSGTYEQYF

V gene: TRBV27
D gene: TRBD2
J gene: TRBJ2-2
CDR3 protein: CASSRLTSGTGELFF

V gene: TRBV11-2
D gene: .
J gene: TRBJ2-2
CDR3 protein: CASSLGLRSTGELFF

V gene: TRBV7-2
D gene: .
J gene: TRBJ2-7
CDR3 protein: CASSALLGQGRYEQYF

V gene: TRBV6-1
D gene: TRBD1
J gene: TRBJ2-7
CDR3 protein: CASRGQAGYEQYF

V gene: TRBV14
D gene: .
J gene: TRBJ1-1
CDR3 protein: CASSRGENTEAFF

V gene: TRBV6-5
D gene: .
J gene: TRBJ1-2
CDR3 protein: CASSPRRGAGYGYTF

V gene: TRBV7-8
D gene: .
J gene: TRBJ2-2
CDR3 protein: CASRFPGGPGELFF

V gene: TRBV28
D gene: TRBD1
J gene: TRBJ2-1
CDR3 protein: CASTRGDREPNEQFF

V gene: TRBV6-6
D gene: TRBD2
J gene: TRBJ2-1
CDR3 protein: CASSYLAGGRPDEQFF

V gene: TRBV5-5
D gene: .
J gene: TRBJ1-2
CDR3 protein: CASSLEQMGSGYTF

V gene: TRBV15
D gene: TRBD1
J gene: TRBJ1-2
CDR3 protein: CATSREQGVNYGYTF

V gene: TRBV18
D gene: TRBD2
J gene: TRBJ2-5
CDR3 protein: CASPRTSESGETQYF

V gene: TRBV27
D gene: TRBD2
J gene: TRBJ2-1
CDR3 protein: CASSPGLAKHNEQFF

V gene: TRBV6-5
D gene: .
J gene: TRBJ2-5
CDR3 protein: CASSYPSQATQYF

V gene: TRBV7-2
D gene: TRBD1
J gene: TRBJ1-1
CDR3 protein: CASSPQGAGTEAFF

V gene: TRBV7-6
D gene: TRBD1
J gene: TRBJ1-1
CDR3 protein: CASSFSQGAVTEAFF

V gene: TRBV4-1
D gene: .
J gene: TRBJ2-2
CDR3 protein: CASSQVELLRLRGTGELFF

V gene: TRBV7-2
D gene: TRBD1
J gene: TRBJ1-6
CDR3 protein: CASSPDRVNSPLHF

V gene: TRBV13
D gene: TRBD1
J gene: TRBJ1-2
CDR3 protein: CASSPGDRPNYGYTF

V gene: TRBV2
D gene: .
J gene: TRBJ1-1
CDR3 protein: CASSGGAGGLMNTEAFF

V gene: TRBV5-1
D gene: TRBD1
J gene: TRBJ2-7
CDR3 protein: CASSLVGQSSEQYF

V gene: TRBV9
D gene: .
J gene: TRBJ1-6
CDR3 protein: CASSVAGRRDNSPLHF

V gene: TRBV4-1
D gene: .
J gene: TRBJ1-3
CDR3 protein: CASSQDGSHSGNTIYF

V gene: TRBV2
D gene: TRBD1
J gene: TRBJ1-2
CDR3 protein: CASSLQGDYGYTF

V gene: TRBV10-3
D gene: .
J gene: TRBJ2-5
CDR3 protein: CAISDYEGETQYF

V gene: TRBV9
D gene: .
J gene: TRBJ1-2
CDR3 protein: CASRWGRGGNYGYTF